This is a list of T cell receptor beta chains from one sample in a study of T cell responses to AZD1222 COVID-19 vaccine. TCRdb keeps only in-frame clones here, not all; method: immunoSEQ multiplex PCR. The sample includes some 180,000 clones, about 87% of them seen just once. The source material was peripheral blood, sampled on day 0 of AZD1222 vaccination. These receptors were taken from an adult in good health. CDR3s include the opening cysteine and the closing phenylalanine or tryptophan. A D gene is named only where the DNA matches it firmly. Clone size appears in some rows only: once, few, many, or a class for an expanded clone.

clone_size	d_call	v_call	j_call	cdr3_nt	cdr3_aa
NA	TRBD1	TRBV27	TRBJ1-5	TGTGCCAGCAGTTCCAATGACAGGGAAGCCCAGCATTTT	CASSSNDREAQHF
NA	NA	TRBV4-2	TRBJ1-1	TGTGCCAGCAGCCTGGACCGTCTGAACACTGAAGCTTTCTTT	CASSLDRLNTEAFF
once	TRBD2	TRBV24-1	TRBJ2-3	TGTGCCACCAGTGACCCCGGACTAGCGGATCTCACAGATACGCAGTATTTT	CATSDPGLADLTDTQYF
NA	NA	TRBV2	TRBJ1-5	TGTGCCAGCACTGAGAATCGGCGGCAGCCCCAGCATTTT	CASTENRRQPQHF
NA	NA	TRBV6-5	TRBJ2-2	TGTGCCAGCAGTTACACAACGAACACCGGGGAGCTGTTTTTT	CASSYTTNTGELFF
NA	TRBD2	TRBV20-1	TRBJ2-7	TGCAGTGCTAGTAGTGGCGGGGGGAGCTCCTACGAGCAGTACTTC	CSASSGGGSSYEQYF
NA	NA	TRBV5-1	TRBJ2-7	TGCGCCAGCAGCCCGAGGGGCTTGGGGGCCAGCTCCTACGAGCAGTACTTC	CASSPRGLGASSYEQYF
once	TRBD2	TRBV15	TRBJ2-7	TGTGCCACCAGCAGAGACGCGGTACGATCGAGCGGGAGCTACGAGCAGTACTTC	CATSRDAVRSSGSYEQYF
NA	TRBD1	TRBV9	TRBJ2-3	TGTGCCAGCAGCGTACAGGGGGCCGGCACAGATACGCAGTATTTT	CASSVQGAGTDTQYF
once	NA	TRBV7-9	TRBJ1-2	TGTGCCAGCAGCTGGGGACGGGTCGGAGGCTACACCTTC	CASSWGRVGGYTF
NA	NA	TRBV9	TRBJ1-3	TGTGCCAGCAGCACCCACCCCGTCGCAGTTGGAAACACCATATATTTT	CASSTHPVAVGNTIYF
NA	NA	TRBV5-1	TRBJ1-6	TGCGCCAGCAGCTCGGGACCAGAGAGAGTTTGGAATTCACCCCTCCACTTT	CASSSGPERVWNSPLHF
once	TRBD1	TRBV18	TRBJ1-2	TGTGCCAGCTCACCATACGGGACAGGGAACCCTAACTATGGCTACACCTTC	CASSPYGTGNPNYGYTF
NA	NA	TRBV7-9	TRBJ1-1	TGTGCCAGCAGCTTAGTGGGGAATAGAAACACTGAAGCTTTCTTT	CASSLVGNRNTEAFF
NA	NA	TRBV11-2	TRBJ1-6	TGTGCCAGCAGCCTAACCGGACGATCTTCACCCCTCCACTTT	CASSLTGRSSPLHF
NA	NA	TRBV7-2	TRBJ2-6	TGTGCCAGCAGCCTATTGCCAACAGCTACAATCTCTGGGGCCAACGTCCTGACTTTC	CASSLLPTATISGANVLTF
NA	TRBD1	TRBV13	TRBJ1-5	TGTGCCAGCAGCTCTGGGGACAGGAGGGGGCCCCAGCATTTT	CASSSGDRRGPQHF
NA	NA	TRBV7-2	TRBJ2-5	TGTGCCAGCAGCACGTCCCCGGCCGAGGGGGAGACCCAGTACTTC	CASSTSPAEGETQYF
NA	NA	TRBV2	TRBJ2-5	TGTGCCAGCAATCCAGTGGGTCAAGAGACCCAGTACTTC	CASNPVGQETQYF
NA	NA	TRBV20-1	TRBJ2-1	TGCAGTGCTTCGACGGGGAATGAGCAGTTCTTC	CSASTGNEQFF
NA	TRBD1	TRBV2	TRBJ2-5	TGTGCCAGGGACGTTGGGACAGGGGGCGAGACCCAGTACTTC	CARDVGTGGETQYF
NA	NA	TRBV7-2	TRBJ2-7	TGTGCCAGCAGCGAGAGCAGAATACTCTCTTCCGAGCAGTACTTC	CASSESRILSSEQYF
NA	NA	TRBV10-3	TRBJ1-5	TGTGCCATCAGTGGGGGAAAGGGGGGAGATCAGCCCCAGCATTTT	CAISGGKGGDQPQHF
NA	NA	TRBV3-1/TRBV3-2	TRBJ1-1	TGTGCCAGCAGCTACGCTCAGCTGAACACTGAAGCTTTCTTT	CASSYAQLNTEAFF
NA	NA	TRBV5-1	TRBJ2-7	TGCGCCAGCAAAGGGGGAACGGGCTACGAGCAGTACTTC	CASKGGTGYEQYF
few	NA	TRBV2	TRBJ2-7	TGTGCCAGCAGTGAATCTCCCTACGAGCAGTACTTC	CASSESPYEQYF
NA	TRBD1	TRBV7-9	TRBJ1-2	TGTGCCAGCAGCTTAGAGTCGACAGGGAAGGGCTACACCTTC	CASSLESTGKGYTF
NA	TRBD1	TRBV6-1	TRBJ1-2	TGTGCCAGCAGTGGAGCGGGACAGGGTCTTGGCTACACCTTC	CASSGAGQGLGYTF
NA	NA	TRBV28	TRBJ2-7	TGTGCCACCTCCGTTAGTGGAGGGAGGAACGAGCAGTACTTC	CATSVSGGRNEQYF
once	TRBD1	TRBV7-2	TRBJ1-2	TGTGCCAGCAGCTTAGCATACCGGGACAGGGGTTACTATGGCTACACCTTC	CASSLAYRDRGYYGYTF
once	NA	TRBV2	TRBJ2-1	TGTGCCAGCAGTGTTTCCTCGTTGGGGCCAGAGCAGTTCTTC	CASSVSSLGPEQFF
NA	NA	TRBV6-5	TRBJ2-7	TGTGCCAGCAGTCGAGAGGGGAGCTACGAGCAGTACTTC	CASSREGSYEQYF
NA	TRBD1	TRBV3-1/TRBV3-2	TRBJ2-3	TGTGCCAGCAGCCAAGCCGGGACAGGGGGGGGGAAGCGGAGTGATACGCAGTATTTT	CASSQAGTGGGKRSDTQYF
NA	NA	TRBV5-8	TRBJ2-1	TGTGCCAGCAGCTTGGAATTGGGCTACCGCTCCTACAATGAGCAGTTCTTC	CASSLELGYRSYNEQFF
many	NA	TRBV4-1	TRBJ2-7	TGCGCCAGCAGCCAAGATCTCTCCAGAGTTTACGAGCAGTACTTC	CASSQDLSRVYEQYF
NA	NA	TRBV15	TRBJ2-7	TGTGCCACCAGCAGAGATAACGCAGTTCCCTACGAGCAGTACTTC	CATSRDNAVPYEQYF
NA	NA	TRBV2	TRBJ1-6	TGTGCCAGCAGGGAAACAGGGAATTCACCCCTCCACTTT	CASRETGNSPLHF
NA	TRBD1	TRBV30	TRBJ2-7	TGTGCCTGGAGTGTGAAGACAGGGGCGACCTACGAGCAGTACTTC	CAWSVKTGATYEQYF